This TCR beta chain was retrieved from a study of T cell changes during pregnancy in multiple sclerosis. The ends were cut back, 3 bases at V and 2 bases at J, with 10 bases in the middle. The CDR3 has 13 residues. Germline V lookup: CDR1 GTSNPN, CDR2 SVGIG (reference sequence). The method was immunoSEQ multiplex PCR; TCRdb's version includes in-frame clones alone and lacks a portion of them. The sample yields approximately 92,000 clones, under 95% seen once. This clone has only a few counts. This sequence originates from a female donor with multiple sclerosis, enrolled in a pregnancy study. V is TRBV30 and J is TRBJ1-1; D is perhaps TRBD1 (5 bases). The starting material was peripheral blood, obtained in the first trimester of pregnancy. The CDR3 DNA is TGTGCCTGGAGATCTCAGGGTAACACTGAAGCTTTCTTT. Protein product: CAWRSQGNTEAFF.